The source of this TCR beta chain is a study of CD8 T cells in ankylosing spondylitis (dated by TCRdb to the late 2010s). Study-wide context: To find TCR variants linked to disease, the study profiled T cell receptor beta repertoires in ankylosing spondylitis patients and healthy donors. In total, the full study cohort was made up of roughly 110 healthy donors and 25 to 30 ankylosing spondylitis patients. Peripheral blood samples were taken, and synovial fluid was additionally collected from ankylosing spondylitis patients. Results the study describes overall, beyond this receptor: A TCR beta motif of several highly homologous amino acid variants appeared characteristic of blood from ankylosing spondylitis patients. According to the report, matched synovial fluid samples from ankylosing spondylitis patients were significantly enriched for the disease-linked clones. Some of the motif variants had been reported before in the synovial fluid and blood of reactive arthritis patients, a finding that suggests common disease-initiation mechanisms. The disease-linked clones had a CD8+ phenotype and were found at relatively low frequencies in peripheral blood.

These reads were obtained on an Illumina HiSeq 2500. Quantitative 5'-RACE with molecular barcodes was the method used to prepare the TCR beta libraries. In the paper's pipeline: A new computational method, built on a probabilistic model of VDJ rearrangement, was used to identify disease-linked TCR variants. TCRdb reanalyzed the raw reads on its own, using fastp at Q25 for trimming and MiXCR for clone calling, and kept in-frame beta chains. Here each entry gathers all rows of one CDR3 protein and keeps the most common genes and DNA. These V and J calls originate from TCRdb's pipeline instead of the authors' own analysis. This sample is represented by about 200,000 distinct CDR3 sequences; roughly 13% of them were singletons. The ten largest clones add up to 16% of the sample. As encoded in the germline V gene (reference sequence), CDR1 is GTSNPN while CDR2 is SVGIG. V is shortened by 1 base, J by 6 bases, and the region joining them spans 3 bases. The CDR3 runs 11 amino acids, cysteine and phenylalanine included. The DNA shown is the 33-base CDR3, in frame from base 1.

This clonotype has a handful of counts. This receptor's antigen is unknown. No much larger clonotype is one base removed from it; base qualities were not supplied. Here the chain combines TRBV30 and TRBJ2-2; no D segment can be confidently identified. Material: blood, either unsorted or a sorted T cell fraction (not recorded which). The receptor was isolated from a male donor with ankylosing spondylitis or in good health (not recorded which). The nucleotides are TGTGCCTGGAGTGGGTCCGGGGAGCTGTTTTTT. It translates as CAWSGSGELFF.